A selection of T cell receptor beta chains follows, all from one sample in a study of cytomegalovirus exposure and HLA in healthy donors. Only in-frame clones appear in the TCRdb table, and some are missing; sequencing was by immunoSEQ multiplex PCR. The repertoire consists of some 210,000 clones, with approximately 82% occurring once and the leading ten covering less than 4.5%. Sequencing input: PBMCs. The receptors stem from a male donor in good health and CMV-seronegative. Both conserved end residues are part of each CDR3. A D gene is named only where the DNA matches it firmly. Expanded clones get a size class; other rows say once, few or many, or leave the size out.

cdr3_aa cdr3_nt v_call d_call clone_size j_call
CASARTGGGQPQHF TGTGCCAGCGCCCGGACAGGGGGCGGACAGCCCCAGCATTTT TRBV2 TRBD1 . TRBJ1-5
CASSSLQLNTQYF TGTGCCAGCAGCTCGCTACAGCTAAATACGCAGTATTTT TRBV7-2 . . TRBJ2-3
CAIRERLAGMIGELFF TGTGCCATCAGAGAAAGACTAGCGGGAATGATCGGGGAGCTGTTTTTT TRBV10-3 TRBD2 . TRBJ2-2
CASSVAGAINEQFF TGTGCCAGCAGCGTAGCGGGAGCGATCAATGAGCAGTTCTTC TRBV9 . . TRBJ2-1
CASSPGLGTDTQYF TGTGCCAGCAGTCCGGGACTAGGAACAGATACGCAGTATTTT TRBV6-5 TRBD2 . TRBJ2-3
CASSVTSGRRADTQYF TGTGCCAGCAGTGTTACTAGCGGGAGGAGGGCAGATACGCAGTATTTT TRBV25-1 TRBD2 . TRBJ2-3
CASRPPGTGTGELFF TGTGCCAGCAGGCCGCCCGGGACAGGGACCGGGGAGCTGTTTTTT TRBV7-9 TRBD1 . TRBJ2-2
CASSLGASGRGYNEQFF TGTGCCAGCAGCTTGGGGGCTAGCGGGAGGGGCTACAATGAGCAGTTCTTC TRBV7-2 TRBD2 . TRBJ2-1
CASSQVGLNTGELFF TGTGCCAGCAGCCAGGTGGGCTTGAACACCGGGGAGCTGTTTTTT TRBV6-5 . . TRBJ2-2
CASRVVGNTIYF TGTGCCAGTCGGGTCGTTGGAAACACCATATATTTT TRBV19 . . TRBJ1-3
CASSGLAGGGEQFF TGTGCCAGCAGTGGGCTAGCGGGAGGGGGTGAGCAGTTCTTC TRBV25-1 TRBD2 once TRBJ2-1
CASSIALRLAGSNEQFF TGTGCCAGCAGCATAGCGTTGAGACTAGCGGGTTCTAATGAGCAGTTCTTC TRBV4-2 TRBD2 . TRBJ2-1
CASLRSDTQYF TGTGCCAGCTTGAGGTCAGATACGCAGTATTTT TRBV2 . few TRBJ2-3
CASSPPEGKLFF TGTGCCAGCAGCCCTCCCGAGGGAAAACTGTTTTTT TRBV28 . . TRBJ1-4
CASSNIPRYEQFF TGTGCCAGCAGCAACATTCCTAGATATGAGCAGTTCTTC TRBV21-1 . . TRBJ2-1
CASSSGQGLVTEAFF TGTGCCAGCAGCTCGGGACAGGGATTAGTCACTGAAGCTTTCTTT TRBV5-6 TRBD1 . TRBJ1-1
CASSLEGDRSPYGYTF TGTGCCAGCAGCTTGGAAGGTGACAGGTCGCCATATGGCTACACCTTC TRBV5-4 . few TRBJ1-2
CAISDFVTDTQYF TGTGCCATCAGTGATTTCGTCACAGATACGCAGTATTTT TRBV10-3 . . TRBJ2-3
CASSVLTSGYEQYF TGTGCCAGCAGCGTATTGACTAGCGGTTACGAGCAGTACTTC TRBV9 TRBD2 . TRBJ2-7
CASSELAGANTGELFF TGCGCCAGCAGTGAGCTAGCGGGGGCGAACACCGGGGAGCTGTTTTTT TRBV10-1 TRBD2 . TRBJ2-2
CASSGRRGYTF TGTGCCAGCAGTGGGAGGAGGGGCTACACCTTC TRBV6-6 . . TRBJ1-2
CASSSRLLGPDEKLFF TGTGCCAGCAGCTCGAGGCTTTTGGGGCCCGACGAAAAACTGTTTTTT TRBV5-6 . few TRBJ1-4
CASSQEGAGYEQYF TGCGCCAGCAGCCAAGAAGGAGCCGGGTACGAGCAGTACTTC TRBV4-1 . . TRBJ2-7
CASSSGTSGTDTQYF TGTGCCAGCAGCTCCGGGACTAGCGGCACAGATACGCAGTATTTT TRBV28 TRBD2 . TRBJ2-3
CAISESQDEKLFF TGTGCCATCAGTGAGTCGCAGGATGAAAAACTGTTTTTT TRBV10-3 . . TRBJ1-4
CAWSVPRDQETQYF TGTGCCTGGAGTGTTCCCCGGGACCAAGAGACCCAGTACTTC TRBV30 . . TRBJ2-5
CASSIGLVSYEQYF TGTGCCAGTAGTATAGGATTAGTCTCCTACGAGCAGTACTTC TRBV19 . . TRBJ2-7
CASSFLSYGTGERAGELFF TGCGCCAGCAGCTTTTTGTCGTACGGGACAGGGGAGAGGGCCGGGGAGCTGTTTTTT TRBV5-1 TRBD1 . TRBJ2-2
CASSIQISQPQHF TGTGCCAGTAGTATCCAGATCTCCCAGCCCCAGCATTTT TRBV19 . . TRBJ1-5
CASSDRWQVSSYNEQFF TGTGCCAGCAGTGATAGGTGGCAGGTGAGCTCCTACAATGAGCAGTTCTTC TRBV2 . . TRBJ2-1
CASSIRPGPYTGELFF TGTGCCAGTAGTATAAGGCCAGGGCCTTACACCGGGGAGCTGTTTTTT TRBV19 . . TRBJ2-2
CASSLSSGAGVSYEQYF TGCGCCAGCAGCCTCAGCTCTGGGGCGGGGGTCTCCTACGAGCAGTACTTC TRBV5-1 TRBD2 . TRBJ2-7
CASRGRGGEQYF TGTGCCAGCAGGGGCAGGGGTGGCGAGCAGTACTTC TRBV5-4 . few TRBJ2-7
CASSTQTSGATDTQYF TGTGCCAGCAGCACCCAGACTAGCGGGGCTACAGATACGCAGTATTTT TRBV9 TRBD2 . TRBJ2-3
CASSSRNLELADQETQYF TGTGCCAGCAGCTCCCGGAACTTAGAACTAGCGGACCAAGAGACCCAGTACTTC TRBV21-1 . . TRBJ2-5
CASRGTGAQYF TGTGCCAGCAGGGGAACAGGGGCCCAGTACTTC TRBV7-2 TRBD1 . TRBJ2-5
CASSQEAGTGAYEQYF TGCGCCAGCAGCCAAGAGGCCGGGACAGGGGCCTACGAGCAGTACTTC TRBV4-1 TRBD1 . TRBJ2-7
CAWSVTPTAYGYTF TGTGCCTGGAGTGTAACCCCGACAGCTTATGGCTACACCTTC TRBV30 . . TRBJ1-2
CASTQGNRGSYGYTF TGTGCCAGCACCCAGGGGAACAGGGGGAGCTATGGCTACACCTTC TRBV13 TRBD1 . TRBJ1-2
CASSLSPADEQYF TGTGCCAGCAGCTTATCCCCAGCGGACGAGCAGTACTTC TRBV7-9 . . TRBJ2-7
CASAPSATNEKLFF TGTGCCAGCGCCCCCAGCGCAACTAATGAAAAACTGTTTTTT TRBV6-5 . . TRBJ1-4
CASSLAASSTGELFF TGTGCTAGCAGCTTAGCGGCCTCCAGCACCGGGGAGCTGTTTTTT TRBV7-7 . . TRBJ2-2
CASSETAMNTEAFF TGTGCCAGCAGTGAGACAGCTATGAACACTGAAGCTTTCTTT TRBV2 . . TRBJ1-1
CASSLYGGFEGGELFF TGCGCCAGCAGCTTGTACGGGGGATTTGAGGGCGGGGAGCTGTTTTTT TRBV5-1 . . TRBJ2-2
CASLDRANEKLFF TGTGCCAGTCTGGACAGGGCTAATGAAAAACTGTTTTTT TRBV27 TRBD1 . TRBJ1-4
CAWQDRARGSSYNSPLHF TGTGCCTGGCAAGACAGGGCCAGGGGCAGCTCCTATAATTCACCCCTCCACTTT TRBV30 TRBD1 . TRBJ1-6
CSAIRQVGYTF TGCAGTGCTATAAGACAGGTTGGCTACACCTTC TRBV20-1 . . TRBJ1-2
CASSLDRANTEAFF TGCGCCAGCAGCTTGGACAGGGCGAACACTGAAGCTTTCTTT TRBV5-1 . . TRBJ1-1
CASSLSEETQYF TGCGCCAGCAGCTTGAGCGAAGAGACCCAGTACTTC TRBV5-1 . . TRBJ2-5
CASRPLAGEAGELFF TGTGCCAGCAGGCCCTTAGCGGGAGAGGCCGGGGAGCTGTTTTTT TRBV6-4 TRBD2 . TRBJ2-2
CASSGGTSGRGFEQFF TGTGCCAGCAGCGGAGGGACTAGCGGGAGGGGGTTTGAGCAGTTCTTC TRBV2 TRBD2 . TRBJ2-1
CASRAGLAGNEQFF TGTGCCAGCAGAGCCGGACTAGCGGGGAATGAGCAGTTCTTC TRBV2 TRBD2 . TRBJ2-1
CASNGELAGQETQYF TGCGCCAGCAACGGGGAACTAGCGGGGCAAGAGACCCAGTACTTC TRBV5-1 TRBD2 . TRBJ2-5
CASSELPGNGSPLHF TGCGCCAGCAGTGAGTTGCCGGGGAACGGTTCACCCCTCCACTTT TRBV10-2 . . TRBJ1-6
CATFMGQGGYTF TGTGCCACTTTTATGGGACAGGGTGGCTACACCTTC TRBV10-3 TRBD1 . TRBJ1-2